This T cell receptor beta chain was recovered during a study of blood T cell repertoires in COVID-19. Everyone who took part was roughly 18 to 89 years old, and they came from about two dozen US areas. Sequencing was performed with immunoSEQ multiplex PCR; in TCRdb, only in-frame clones are kept and a portion is missing. The sample contains some 190,000 clones, 60% to 80% of which appear only once. V lost 0 bases and J 5 bases, leaving 7 bases between the germline ends. The length of the CDR3 is 13 residues. Germline assignment: CDR1 SGHVS and CDR2 FQNEAQ. The J gene is TRBJ1-1, the V gene TRBV7-8, with unresolved D. Material: PBMCs or T cells enriched from blood (not recorded which). This sequence was found in a man between 60 and 75 years old who had been exposed to COVID-19. The CDR3 nucleotides are TGTGCCAGCAGCTTAGCTGGCAGGACTGAAGCTTTCTTT. Amino acid sequence: CASSLAGRTEAFF.